This T cell receptor (beta chain) appears in the sequencing data of a study of OX40 agonist ivuxolimab in advanced cancers. At the level of the study: Melanoma, hepatocellular carcinoma, head and neck or renal cell cancer occurred in dose-escalation patients. Antecedent anti-PD-1, anti-PD-L1 or anti-CTLA-4 therapy was permissible, with about 39% having received some.

Sequenced by immunoSEQ multiplex PCR; TCRdb stores in-frame clones only, minus some. The sample includes some 150,000 clones, 75% to 95% of them seen just once. The CDR3 runs 15 residues. V was pared by 5 bases and J by 1 base, with 7 bases of the junction left unmatched. CDR1 is SGHVS and CDR2 is FQNEAQ in the germline V gene. The sequence came from an adult with an advanced solid tumor such as melanoma, head and neck, liver or kidney cancer. This sample comprised CD4+ or CD8+ T cells sorted from blood, obtained in a trial of the OX40 agonist ivuxolimab. The V call is TRBV7-8, the J call TRBJ1-2; 7 bases map to TRBD1. For the CDR3, the DNA is TGTGCCAGCAGCCCGATGGGACAGAGTAACTATGGCTACACCTTC. Protein sequence: CASSPMGQSNYGYTF.